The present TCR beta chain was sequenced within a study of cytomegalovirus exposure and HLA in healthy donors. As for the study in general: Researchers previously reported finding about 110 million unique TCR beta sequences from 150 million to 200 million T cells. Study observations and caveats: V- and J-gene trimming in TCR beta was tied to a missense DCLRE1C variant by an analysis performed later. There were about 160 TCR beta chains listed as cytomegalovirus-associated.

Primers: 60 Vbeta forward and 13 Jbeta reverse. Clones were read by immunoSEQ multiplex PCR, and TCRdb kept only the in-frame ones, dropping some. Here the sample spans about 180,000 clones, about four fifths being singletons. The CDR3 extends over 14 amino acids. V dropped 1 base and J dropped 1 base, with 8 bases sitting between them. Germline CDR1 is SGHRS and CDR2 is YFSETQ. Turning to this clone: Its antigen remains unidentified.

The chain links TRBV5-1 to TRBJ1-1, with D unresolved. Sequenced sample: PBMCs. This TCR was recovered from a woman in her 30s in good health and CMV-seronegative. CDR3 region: CASSLSPGNTEAFF. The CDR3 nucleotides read TGCGCCAGCAGCTTGTCTCCGGGGAACACTGAAGCTTTCTTT. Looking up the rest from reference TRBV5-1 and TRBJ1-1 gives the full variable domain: KAGVTQTPRYLIKTRGQQVTLSCSPISGHRSVSWYQQTPGQGLQFLFEYFSETQRNKGNFPGRFSGRQFSNSRSEMNVSTLELGDSALYLCASSLSPGNTEAFFGQGTRLTVV.